The 23 T cell receptor beta chains listed next were all sequenced from one sample in a study. MiXCR was run by TCRdb on the 5' RACE reads, yielding one entry per CDR3 protein. This table has just under 65,000 distinct CDR3 sequences, 22% appearing once. Material for sequencing was memory CD4+ T cells sorted from a lymph node. Subset of the sample: memory CD4+ T cells, CD4+CD45RO+CD25-. Every receptor here comes from a female donor with breast cancer.

This chain connects TRBV20-1 to TRBJ2-3, with 9 bases fitting TRBD1. The CDR3 has 19 amino acids. With 6 bases clipped from V and 1 base from J, the junction kept 20 bases outside the gene matches. Germline CDR1 is DFQATT and CDR2 is SNEGSKA (reference sequence). CDR3 in amino acids: CSASKGSGQGKWGTDTQYF. CDR3 nucleotide sequence: TGCAGTGCCTCAAAGGGGTCGGGACAGGGAAAGTGGGGCACAGATACGCAGTATTTT.

As to this clonotype: This may stem from a read error, because a much larger clone lies one nucleotide away. This chain joins TRBV6-5 and TRBJ2-6, with TRBD2 as a possible D gene (6 bases). The germline CDR1 and CDR2 sequences are MNHEY and SVGAGI. The CDR3 contains 13 residues. CDR3 sequence: CASSYSGSNVPTF. CDR3 sequence (DNA): TGTGCCAGCAGTTACTCCGGGAGCAACGTCCCGACTTTC.

This clonotype was observed once. The J gene is TRBJ1-1, the V gene TRBV25-1; 7 bases are a match to TRBD1. Per germline, CDR1 MGHDK and CDR2 SYGVNS. V lost 10 bases to trimming and J lost 5 bases; unmatched junction nucleotides: 10. This CDR3 has 13 amino acids. Written as DNA, the CDR3 is TGTGCCATCAGAGACAGGGTTGGGACTGAAGCTTTCTTT. Translation: CAIRDRVGTEAFF.

This clonotype was counted ten times or more. This chain links TRBV6-5 with TRBJ2-3; D remains ambiguous. In germline, CDR1 is MNHEY, CDR2 SVGAGI. Trimming left V 11 bases short and J 6 bases short, with 12 bases between. CDR3 size: 11 residues. DNA for the CDR3: TGTGCCTCCACCAGAGAGGATACGCAGTATTTT. Protein sequence: CASTREDTQYF.

In its sample, this clonotype was seen a few times. The CDR3 sequence: CATSDDHASETQYF. The CDR3 DNA follows: TGTGCCACCAGTGATGACCATGCGTCGGAGACCCAGTACTTC. The chain couples TRBV24-1 to TRBJ2-5, with unresolved D. The CDR3 runs to 14 residues. The V and J ends lost 3 bases and 5 bases respectively, with 12 bases between them. The germline V gene has CDR1 KGHDR and CDR2 SFDVKD.

This clonotype was picked up a small number of times. V gene TRBV25-1 combines with J gene TRBJ1-1, with D maybe TRBD1 (6 bases). The CDR3 spans 12 residues. V shed 1 base and J shed 8 bases, with 8 bases lying between them. Germline-derived CDR1 and CDR2 are MGHDK and SYGVNS. The DNA of the CDR3 is TGTGCCAGCAGTGAATGGACAGCCGAAGCTTTCTTT. Protein product: CASSEWTAEAFF. The full variable domain, completed using reference TRBV25-1 and TRBJ1-1, is EADIYQTPRYLVIGTGKKITLECSQTMGHDKMYWYQQDPGMELHLIHYSYGVNSTEKGDLSSESTVSRIRTEHFPLTLESARPSHTSQYLCASSEWTAEAFFGQGTRLTVV.

The chain employs TRBV7-2 and TRBJ1-2; possibly TRBD1 for D (6 bases). This CDR3 comprises 12 residues. Germline V gene lookup returns CDR1 SGHTA and CDR2 FQGNSA. The germline V and J ends were trimmed by 2 bases and 7 bases, with 8 bases remaining between them. The CDR3 loop reads CASSLRGGGYTF. CDR3 sequence (DNA): TGTGCCAGCAGCTTAAGAGGGGGTGGCTACACCTTC.

To note about this clonotype: Compared with germline, one end of the junction differs, possibly owing to a read error. The chain has TRBV20-1 and TRBJ2-6; maybe TRBD1 (5 bases). Germline loops: CDR1 DFQATT, CDR2 SNEGSKA (reference sequence). There are 14 residues in the CDR3. In nucleotides, the CDR3 is TGCAGTGCCCTTTCCCCCTCTGGGGCCAACGTCCCGACTTTC. This gives the protein CSALSPSGANVPTF.

A few counts support this clonotype. This chain links TRBV4-3 with TRBJ1-2; D unclear. The CDR3 contains 13 residues. V was cut by 0 bases and J by 8 bases, with 10 bases left in between. Germline V gene data show CDR1 as LGHNA and CDR2 as YSLEER. CDR3 loop: CASSQDPGRGYTF. As DNA, the CDR3 is TGCGCCAGCAGCCAAGATCCGGGTAGGGGCTACACCTTC.

This clonotype was detected many times. The chain's CDR3 is CASSLRDSTETQYF. For the CDR3, the DNA is TGCGCCAGCAGCTTGCGCGATTCCACAGAGACCCAGTACTTC. This chain joins TRBV5-1 and TRBJ2-5; no reliable D call. Germline V gives CDR1 SGHRS, CDR2 YFSETQ. V dropped 1 base and J dropped 4 bases, with 11 bases sitting between them. The CDR3 loop spans 14 amino acids.

This chain joins TRBV19 and TRBJ2-1; 8 bases map to TRBD1. The CDR3 length is 14 residues. From germline, CDR1 is LNHDA and CDR2 SQIVND (reference sequence). V trimming: 4 bases; J trimming: 5 bases; junction bases outside the gene matches: 4. CDR3 in amino acids: CASSTDRGHNEQFF. CDR3 nucleotide sequence: TGTGCCAGTAGTACAGACAGGGGACACAATGAGCAGTTCTTC. The entire variable domain, with the rest obtained from reference TRBV19 and TRBJ2-1, is as follows: DGGITQSPKYLFRKEGQNVTLSCEQNLNHDAMYWYRQDPGQGLRLIYYSQIVNDFQKGDIAEGYSVSREKKESFPLTVTSAQKNPTAFYLCASSTDRGHNEQFFGPGTRLTVL.

The chain uses TRBV5-1 and TRBJ1-6; 11 nucleotides agree with TRBD1. Unmatched junction bases numbered 3, after V lost 4 bases and J lost 9 bases. This CDR3 contains 14 residues. The germline V gene encodes CDR1 SGHRS and CDR2 YFSETQ. CDR3 sequence reads: CASSMGQGGSPLHF. CDR3 bases: TGCGCCAGCAGCATGGGACAGGGGGGTTCACCCCTCCACTTT.

The table lists this clonotype with many counts. J is TRBJ2-5 and V is TRBV6-6; the D gene is possibly TRBD2 (6 bases). This CDR3 has 13 residues. The germline V gene has CDR1 MNHNY and CDR2 SVGAGI (reference sequence). The ends were cut back, 5 bases at V and 1 base at J, with 8 bases in the middle. The CDR3 bases are TGTGCCAGCAGTAGGGACTTCCAAGAGACCCAGTACTTC. Encoded protein: CASSRDFQETQYF.

The sample holds many counts of this clonotype. V gene TRBV7-2 combines with J gene TRBJ2-3; D remains ambiguous. The CDR3 extends over 14 amino acids. Looked up from germline, CDR1 is SGHTA and CDR2 is FQGNSA. Deletions cut 5 bases from V and 0 bases from J, with 9 bases between. CDR3 amino acids: CASSTDLSTDTQYF. The CDR3 DNA follows: TGTGCCAGCAGCACGGACCTAAGCACAGATACGCAGTATTTT.

The chain couples TRBV6-5 to TRBJ1-6, with D unresolved. Trimming left V 5 bases short and J 2 bases short, with 13 bases between. The CDR3 covers 16 residues. Germline V gene data show CDR1 as MNHEY and CDR2 as SVGAGI. CDR3 region: CASSQTARTYNSPLHF. The CDR3 DNA follows: TGTGCCAGCAGTCAGACCGCACGCACCTATAATTCACCCCTCCACTTT.

The rearrangement joins TRBV6-2 or TRBV6-3 to TRBJ2-6; 12 bases match TRBD2. The CDR3 is 18 amino acids. Germline V gene lookup returns CDR1 MNHEY and CDR2 SVGEGT. J was trimmed by 0 bases and V by 5 bases; bases with no gene match: 5. The CDR3 DNA sequence: TGTGCCAGCAGTAAACGACTAGCGGGAGCCTCTGGGGCCAACGTCCTGACTTTC. Translation gives CASSKRLAGASGANVLTF.

The rearrangement links TRBV7-2 to TRBJ1-3; D ambiguous. Germline CDR1 and CDR2: SGHTA and FQGNSA. Trimming removed 5 bases from V and 0 bases from J, with 8 bases in between. The CDR3 is made up of 14 amino acids. The DNA of the CDR3 is TGTGCCAGCAGCCTAGAAACCTCTGGAAACACCATATATTTT. As protein: CASSLETSGNTIYF. The entire variable domain, with the rest obtained from reference TRBV7-2 and TRBJ1-3, is as follows: GAGVSQSPSNKVTEKGKDVELRCDPISGHTALYWYRQSLGQGLEFLIYFQGNSAPDKSGLPSDRFSAERTGGSVSTLTIQRTQQEDSAVYLCASSLETSGNTIYFGEGSWLTVV.

V and J are TRBV12-3 or TRBV12-4 and TRBJ1-1; D unclear. Trimming stripped 4 bases from V and 6 bases from J, with 24 bases between. The CDR3 loop spans 17 amino acids. The CDR3 coding sequence is TGTGCCAGCAGTTCCCACACGGACCTACTTAGAAAGGCTGAAGCTTTCTTT. Translating it yields CASSSHTDLLRKAEAFF.

In this sample, this clonotype is medium-sized. This chain links TRBV6-5 with TRBJ1-3; TRBD1 might be the D (6 bases). Trimming took off 6 bases at V and 11 bases at J, with 17 bases between the two ends. CDR3 length: 13 residues. CDR1 is MNHEY and CDR2 is SVGAGI in the germline V gene. The chain's CDR3 is CASSNLQGSAIYF. The CDR3, as DNA: TGTGCCAGCAGCAACCTACAGGGTTCCGCCATATATTTT.

This clonotype was counted once. Here the CDR3 omits its conserved ending phenylalanine or tryptophan, so a read error is the likely source. DNA for the CDR3: TGTGCCAGCAGCCAATCGGCCCCTTTGTACCAAGAGACCCAGTACTCC. Its translation is CASSQSAPLYQETQYS. The rearrangement joins TRBV3-1 to TRBJ2-5; D ambiguous. V gave up 2 bases and J gave up 0 bases, with 13 bases separating them. CDR3 length: 16 residues. CDR1 is LGHDT, CDR2 YNNKEL, per germline (reference sequence).

This clonotype was recorded a few times. The V gene is TRBV7-8, the J gene TRBJ2-1; the D gene is possibly TRBD2 (5 bases). V lost 7 bases and J 0 bases, leaving 16 bases between the germline ends. The germline gives CDR1 SGHVS, CDR2 FQNEAQ. This CDR3 spans 16 amino acids. The CDR3 loop reads CASTFRGMSSYNEQFF. The CDR3 region has the DNA TGTGCCAGCACCTTCAGAGGGATGAGCTCCTACAATGAGCAGTTCTTC.

In regard to this clonotype: A junction end diverges from the germline sequence, so it may reflect a read error. The V and J genes are TRBV25-1 and TRBJ2-3, with unresolved D. The CDR3 is 14 residues long. Per germline, CDR1 MGHDK and CDR2 SYGVNS. In DNA form, the CDR3 reads TGCGCCAGCAGTGAGTCCCCCCTCTCAGATACGCAGTATTTT. This codes for CASSESPLSDTQYF.

This chain joins TRBV29-1 and TRBJ1-5; perhaps TRBD1 as D (5 bases). This CDR3 comprises 13 residues. Between the trimmed V and J ends, which lost 0 bases and 5 bases, there was a span of 8 bases. Germline V lookup: CDR1 SQVTM, CDR2 ANQGSEA. CDR3 region: CSVEETRDQPQHF. DNA of the CDR3: TGCAGCGTTGAAGAAACCAGGGATCAGCCCCAGCATTTT.